Each of the 18 T cell receptor beta chains below was sequenced from the same sample in a study of cytomegalovirus exposure and HLA in healthy donors. This PCR relied on a set of 60 Vbeta primers and 13 Jbeta primers. Sequenced by immunoSEQ multiplex PCR; TCRdb stores in-frame clones only, minus some. Of roughly 180,000 clones in the sample, roughly 88% were seen once. Material: PBMCs. The receptor set was obtained from a boy younger than 10 in good health and CMV-seronegative.

This clone was seen just once. This rearrangement joins TRBV7-2 to TRBJ2-5; 8 bases line up with TRBD1. The junction had 4 bases not matched to a gene; V was cut back by 2 bases and J by 5 bases. The CDR3 contains 14 residues. The germline gives CDR1 SGHTA, CDR2 FQGNSA. The CDR3 loop is CASSLRTGLETQYF. CDR3 DNA sequence: TGTGCCAGCAGCTTAAGGACAGGGTTGGAGACCCAGTACTTC.

This rearrangement joins TRBV15 to TRBJ1-1; D perhaps matches TRBD1 (5 bases). Trimming cost V 5 bases and J 5 bases, with 12 bases left between them. The CDR3 is made up of 13 amino acids. Germline assignment: CDR1 LNHNV and CDR2 YYDKDF (reference sequence). The CDR3: CATSEGLQTEAFF. The CDR3 DNA sequence: TGTGCCACCAGCGAGGGACTTCAGACTGAAGCTTTCTTT.

The gene calls are TRBV5-6 and TRBJ2-1; 8 nucleotides align to TRBD2. V shed 4 bases, J shed 14 bases, and the junction held 11 bases outside the gene matches. This CDR3 is built from 13 residues. CDR1 is SGHDT and CDR2 is YYEEEE in the germline V gene. The DNA for the CDR3 is TGTGCCAGCAGCGGAATGAGCGGGAGTTTTAAGTTCTTC. Translating gives CASSGMSGSFKFF.

V and J are TRBV19 and TRBJ2-7, with TRBD2 as a possible D gene (6 bases). V shed 10 bases and J shed 2 bases, with 15 bases lying between them. CDR3 length: 13 residues. Germline V gene sequence: CDR1 LNHDA, CDR2 SQIVND (reference sequence). For the CDR3, the DNA is TGTGCCACTGCGGGACCCCCAGCCTACGAGCAGTACTTC. It yields the protein CATAGPPAYEQYF.

This chain joins TRBV30 and TRBJ2-2; possible D gene TRBD1, 5 bases. Germline V gene data show CDR1 as GTSNPN and CDR2 as SVGIG (reference sequence). V lost 3 bases to trimming and J lost 1 base, with 9 bases between them. The CDR3 runs to 14 residues. The CDR3 loop reads CAWRIQGNTGELFF. CDR3 DNA: TGTGCCTGGAGAATTCAGGGGAACACCGGGGAGCTGTTTTTT.

The chain links TRBV6-1 to TRBJ1-4; D remains unclear. Germline assignment: CDR1 MNHNS and CDR2 SASEGT. The V end was cut by 5 bases, the J end by 5 bases, with 3 bases between. This CDR3 comprises 11 residues. This chain's CDR3 is CASSLNEKLFF. Here the CDR3 DNA reads TGTGCCAGCAGTCTGAATGAAAAACTGTTTTTT.

This rearrangement joins TRBV4-2 to TRBJ1-3, with D unclear. The CDR3 is made up of 16 amino acids. The V end lost 3 bases, the J end lost 2 bases, and 14 bases lay between the germline ends. Germline V gives CDR1 LGHNA, CDR2 YNFKEQ. The CDR3 DNA reads TGTGCCAGCAGCCACAGAAGCCCAGGCACTGGAAACACCATATATTTT. It yields the protein CASSHRSPGTGNTIYF.

The V call is TRBV6-1, the J call TRBJ1-6; the D is unclear. The CDR3 consists of 14 residues. Germline V CDR1 and CDR2: MNHNS, SASEGT. Trimming shortened V by 2 bases and J by 6 bases, and 8 bases separated the two germline ends. CDR3 nucleotides: TGTGCCAGCAGTGAACACCGGGGTAATTCACCCCTCCACTTT. This translates into CASSEHRGNSPLHF.

This clone was observed a few times. This chain links TRBV2 with TRBJ2-7, with 7 bases matching TRBD2. The CDR3 covers 15 residues. Germline trimming cut 4 bases from V and 0 bases from J; bases unmatched to any gene: 6. Germline CDR1 reads SNHLY; CDR2 reads FYNNEI. CDR3 loop: CASSVGRGSSYEQYV. The CDR3 DNA sequence: TGTGCCAGCAGTGTTGGGCGGGGGAGCTCCTACGAGCAGTACGTC.

V and J are TRBV6-1 and TRBJ2-1; 10 bases agree with TRBD2. This CDR3 is 16 amino acids long. V lost 4 bases, J lost 2 bases, and 5 bases stayed unmatched. Germline CDR1 reads MNHNS; CDR2 reads SASEGT. DNA of the CDR3: TGTGCCAGCAGTGGTACTAGCGGGGAAGCCTACAATGAGCAGTTCTTC. This sequence encodes CASSGTSGEAYNEQFF.

J is TRBJ1-4 and V is TRBV30; weak D call: TRBD1 (6 bases). Germline CDR1 is GTSNPN and CDR2 is SVGIG (reference sequence). Trimming pared 5 bases from V and 7 bases from J, leaving 14 bases between. This CDR3 comprises 13 residues. The CDR3 sequence is CAWGTGIGEKLFF. As DNA, the CDR3 is TGTGCCTGGGGAACAGGGATTGGTGAAAAACTGTTTTTT.

A word on this clone: Other DNA sequences within the sample encode an identical CDR3. In DNA form, the CDR3 reads TGTGCCAGCAGTGAACGTCTAGCTTTGAAAGAGACCCAGTACTTC. The encoded protein is CASSERLALKETQYF. This chain joins TRBV2 and TRBJ2-5, with D tentatively TRBD2 (5 bases). V was clipped by 2 bases and J by 3 bases, with 13 bases between them. This CDR3 contains 15 residues. Germline V gene data show CDR1 as SNHLY and CDR2 as FYNNEI. Full variable domain (remainder filled in from reference TRBV2 and TRBJ2-5): EPEVTQTPSHQVTQMGQEVILRCVPISNHLYFYWYRQILGQKVEFLVSFYNNEISEKSEIFDDQFSVERPDGSNFTLKIRSTKLEDSAMYFCASSERLALKETQYFGPGTRLLVL.

V is TRBV30 and J is TRBJ2-1, with 7 bases aligning to TRBD2. Germline V lookup: CDR1 GTSNPN, CDR2 SVGIG (reference sequence). With V trimmed by 1 base and J by 13 bases, 7 bases remained unmatched. The CDR3 loop spans 12 amino acids. The CDR3 sequence: CAWSGGGGDQFF. The DNA of the CDR3 is TGTGCCTGGAGTGGTGGCGGGGGTGATCAGTTCTTC.

This clone was counted a single time. This rearrangement joins TRBV5-4 to TRBJ1-2, with D tentatively TRBD1 (6 bases). Between the trimmed V and J ends, which lost 5 bases and 7 bases, there was a span of 18 bases. The CDR3 runs 14 residues. Per the germline V gene, CDR1 is SGHNT and CDR2 is YYREEE (reference sequence). The CDR3 DNA sequence: TGTGCCAGCAGACAGGGATTTAGTCGGCGTGGCTACACCTTC. It translates to CASRQGFSRRGYTF.

V is TRBV2 and J is TRBJ2-1; 10 positions match TRBD2. V lost 7 bases to trimming and J lost 4 bases; unmatched junction nucleotides: 13. This CDR3 region has 17 residues. CDR1 is SNHLY, CDR2 FYNNEI, per germline. CDR3 sequence reads: CASTQIGSGRGYNEQFF. The CDR3 nucleotides are TGTGCCAGCACCCAGATCGGGAGCGGGAGGGGTTACAATGAGCAGTTCTTC.

The chain employs TRBV4-3 and TRBJ2-3; a weak D match, TRBD2 (5 bases). The CDR3 extends over 17 amino acids. In germline, CDR1 is LGHNA, CDR2 YSLEER. The V end lost 0 bases, the J end lost 0 bases, and 13 bases lay between the germline ends. CDR3 residues: CASSQDLGSKSTDTQYF. DNA for the CDR3: TGCGCCAGCAGCCAAGATCTGGGGAGCAAAAGCACAGATACGCAGTATTTT.

In DNA form, the CDR3 reads TGTGCCAGCAGTGAATTGGCAGGGGCCGGTGAGCAGTTCTTC. It translates to CASSELAGAGEQFF. This sequence joins TRBV6-1 and TRBJ2-1, with TRBD1 as a possible D gene (6 bases). Between the trimmed V and J ends, which lost 2 bases and 9 bases, there was a span of 14 bases. The CDR3 covers 14 residues. The germline V gene has CDR1 MNHNS and CDR2 SASEGT.

The chain has TRBV7-2 and TRBJ1-1; D gene uncertain. Trimming stripped 0 bases from V and 11 bases from J, with 16 bases between. The CDR3 extends over 14 amino acids. Per germline, CDR1 SGHTA and CDR2 FQGNSA. This chain's CDR3 is CASSLAPEERLAFF. For the CDR3, the DNA is TGTGCCAGCAGCTTAGCGCCGGAGGAACGGCTGGCTTTCTTT.